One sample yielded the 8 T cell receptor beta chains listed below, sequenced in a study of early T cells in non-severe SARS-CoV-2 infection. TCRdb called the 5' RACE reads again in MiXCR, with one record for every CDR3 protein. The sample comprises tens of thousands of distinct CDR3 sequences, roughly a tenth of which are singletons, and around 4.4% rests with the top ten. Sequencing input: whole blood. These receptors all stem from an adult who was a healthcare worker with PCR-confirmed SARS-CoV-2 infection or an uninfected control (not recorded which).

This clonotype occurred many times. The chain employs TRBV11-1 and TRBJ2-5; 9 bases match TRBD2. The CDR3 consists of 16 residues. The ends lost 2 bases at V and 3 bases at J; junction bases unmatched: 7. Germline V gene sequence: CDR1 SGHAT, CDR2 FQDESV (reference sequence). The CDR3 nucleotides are TGTGCCAGCAGCTTAAAGCAGGGACTAGCTAAAGAGACCCAGTACTTC. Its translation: CASSLKQGLAKETQYF.

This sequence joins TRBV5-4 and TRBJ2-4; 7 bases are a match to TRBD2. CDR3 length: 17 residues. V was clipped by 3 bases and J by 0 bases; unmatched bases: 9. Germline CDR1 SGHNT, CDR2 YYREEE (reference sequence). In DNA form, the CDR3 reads TGTGCCAGCAGCTCCGTGAGGGCGGGGGTAGCCAAAAACATTCAGTACTTC. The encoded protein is CASSSVRAGVAKNIQYF. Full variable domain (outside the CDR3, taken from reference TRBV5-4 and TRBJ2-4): ETGVTQSPTHLIKTRGQQVTLRCSSQSGHNTVSWYQQALGQGPQFIFQYYREEENGRGNFPPRFSGLQFPNYSSELNVNALELDDSALYLCASSSVRAGVAKNIQYFGAGTRLSVL.

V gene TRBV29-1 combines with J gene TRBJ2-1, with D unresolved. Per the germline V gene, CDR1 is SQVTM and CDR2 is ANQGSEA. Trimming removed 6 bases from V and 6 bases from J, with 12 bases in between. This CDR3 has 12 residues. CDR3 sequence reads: CSVALQLNEQFF. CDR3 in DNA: TGCAGCGTGGCATTACAACTCAATGAGCAGTTCTTC.

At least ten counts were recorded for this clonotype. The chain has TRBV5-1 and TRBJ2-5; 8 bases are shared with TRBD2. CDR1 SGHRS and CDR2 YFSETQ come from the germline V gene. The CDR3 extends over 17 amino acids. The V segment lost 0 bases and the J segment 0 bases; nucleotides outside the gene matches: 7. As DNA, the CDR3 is TGCGCCAGCAGCTTGGGCCTTATACTAGCGGACCAAGAGACCCAGTACTTC. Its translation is CASSLGLILADQETQYF.

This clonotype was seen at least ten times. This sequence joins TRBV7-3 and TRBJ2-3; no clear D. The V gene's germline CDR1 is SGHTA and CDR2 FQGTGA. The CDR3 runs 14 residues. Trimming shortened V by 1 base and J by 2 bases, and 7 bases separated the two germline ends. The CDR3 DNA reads TGTGCCAGCAGCTTAAGTCACCTCACAGATACGCAGTATTTT. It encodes CASSLSHLTDTQYF.

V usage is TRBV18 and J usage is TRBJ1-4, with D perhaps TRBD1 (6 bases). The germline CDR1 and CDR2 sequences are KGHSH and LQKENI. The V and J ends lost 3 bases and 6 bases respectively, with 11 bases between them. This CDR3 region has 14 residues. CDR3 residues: CASSPDSTYEKLFF. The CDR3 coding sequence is TGTGCCAGCTCACCGGACAGCACCTATGAAAAACTGTTTTTT.

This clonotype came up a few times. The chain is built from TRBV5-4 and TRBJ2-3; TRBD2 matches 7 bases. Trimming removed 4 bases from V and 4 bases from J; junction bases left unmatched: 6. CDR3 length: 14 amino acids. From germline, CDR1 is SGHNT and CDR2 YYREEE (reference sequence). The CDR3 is CASSPAGRADTQYF. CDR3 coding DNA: TGTGCCAGCAGCCCAGCGGGGCGCGCAGATACGCAGTATTTT.

The DNA of the CDR3 is TGTGCCAGCAGCCGGGCCCACACGGAGCAGTACTTC. This encodes CASSRAHTEQYF. J is TRBJ2-7 and V is TRBV5-4; D gene uncertain. Germline lookup yields CDR1 SGHNT and CDR2 YYREEE (reference sequence). Trimming cost V 4 bases and J 7 bases, with 12 bases left between them. The CDR3 extends over 12 amino acids.